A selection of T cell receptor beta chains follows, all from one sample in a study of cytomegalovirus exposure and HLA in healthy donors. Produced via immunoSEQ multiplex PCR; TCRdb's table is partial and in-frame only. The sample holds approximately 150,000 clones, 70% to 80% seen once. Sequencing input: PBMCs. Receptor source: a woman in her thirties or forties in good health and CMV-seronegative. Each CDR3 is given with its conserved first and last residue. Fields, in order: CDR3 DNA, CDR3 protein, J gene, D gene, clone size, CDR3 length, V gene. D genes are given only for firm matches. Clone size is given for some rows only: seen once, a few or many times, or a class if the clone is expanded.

TGTGCCAGCAGCGGGGGGAGGGGGTTGGACACTGAAGCTTTCTTT	CASSGGRGLDTEAFF	TRBJ1-1	NA	NA	15	TRBV5-6
TGTGCCAGCGCAAACGGGAGGGAAATTGTGACCCAGTACTTC	CASANGREIVTQYF	TRBJ2-5	TRBD2	NA	14	TRBV28
TGTGCCAGTAGTATCGCTCGGAGCGCCTACGAGCAGTACTTC	CASSIARSAYEQYF	TRBJ2-7	NA	NA	14	TRBV19
TGTGCCAGCAGCTTATTGAACAGTGAAGTGGGGGAGCTGTTTTTT	CASSLLNSEVGELFF	TRBJ2-2	NA	NA	15	TRBV7-2
TGTGCCAGCAGCCACAGGGGGCAGTTAAACTATGGCTACACCTTC	CASSHRGQLNYGYTF	TRBJ1-2	TRBD1	NA	15	TRBV6-6
TGTGCCAGCAGTGGTGGGAGTTGGGACTATGGCTACACCTTC	CASSGGSWDYGYTF	TRBJ1-2	NA	NA	14	TRBV2
TGTGCCAGCAGCCGACAGGGTAAAGGGTCCTACGAGCAGTACTTC	CASSRQGKGSYEQYF	TRBJ2-7	TRBD1	NA	15	TRBV14
TGTGCCAGCAGCAGCAGGGGAAGCTCTGGAAACACCATATATTTT	CASSSRGSSGNTIYF	TRBJ1-3	NA	NA	15	TRBV5-4
TGTGCCTGGAGTGGGGGAGTTAATTCACCCCTCCACTTT	CAWSGGVNSPLHF	TRBJ1-6	NA	NA	13	TRBV30
TGTGCCAGCAGTTCGGGGGGGGTCTCCTACAATGAGCAGTTCTTC	CASSSGGVSYNEQFF	TRBJ2-1	TRBD2	NA	15	TRBV2
TGTGCCAGCAAGACGGGACAGGGCCCCTACGAGCAGTACTTC	CASKTGQGPYEQYF	TRBJ2-7	TRBD1	NA	14	TRBV7-9
TGTGCCAGCAGCATCCGGGACTACACAGATACGCAGTATTTT	CASSIRDYTDTQYF	TRBJ2-3	TRBD2	NA	14	TRBV5-4
TGTGCCAGCAGCCCCCTGGGCGGGCTTGGTTTTGGTGAGCAGTTCTTC	CASSPLGGLGFGEQFF	TRBJ2-1	NA	NA	16	TRBV9
TGCGCCAGCAGCTTGGTGGCAGGGTCGGACGAGCAGTACTTC	CASSLVAGSDEQYF	TRBJ2-7	NA	NA	14	TRBV5-1
TGTGCCAGTAGTATCACAGGGTCCACAGATACGCAGTATTTT	CASSITGSTDTQYF	TRBJ2-3	NA	NA	14	TRBV19
TGTGCCAGCAGAGATCTAAGGGGCAGTCACAATGAGCAGTTCTTC	CASRDLRGSHNEQFF	TRBJ2-1	NA	NA	15	TRBV11-2
TGTGCCAGTAGACGCAAGGGGGATAATTCACCCCTCCACTTT	CASRRKGDNSPLHF	TRBJ1-6	NA	once	14	TRBV19
TGTGCCAGCAGTTTACGGGGACAGGCCTATGCAACTAATGAAAAACTGTTTTTT	CASSLRGQAYATNEKLFF	TRBJ1-4	TRBD1	NA	18	TRBV27
TGCAGCGTTGGGGAGGGAGGTGGCTACACCTTC	CSVGEGGGYTF	TRBJ1-2	NA	NA	11	TRBV29-1
TGTGCCAGCTCACCCCGGGAATCCAATGAGCAGTTCTTC	CASSPRESNEQFF	TRBJ2-1	NA	NA	13	TRBV18
TGTGCCAGCAGTTTCTCTCGGACTAGCGGGGCCTACGAGCAGTACTTC	CASSFSRTSGAYEQYF	TRBJ2-7	TRBD2	NA	16	TRBV27
TGTGCCAGCAGCGCCCTTGACAGGCTGAACACTGAAGCTTTCTTT	CASSALDRLNTEAFF	TRBJ1-1	NA	NA	15	TRBV9
TGTGCCAGCAGTGTAGGACTAGCGGGTGCAGATACGCAGTATTTT	CASSVGLAGADTQYF	TRBJ2-3	TRBD2	few	15	TRBV2
TGTGCCAGCACCCTAGGTCAGAACACTGAAGCTTTCTTT	CASTLGQNTEAFF	TRBJ1-1	NA	NA	13	TRBV9
TGTGCCAGCAGCGTCCTAGGCAGCTCCTACGAGCAGTACTTC	CASSVLGSSYEQYF	TRBJ2-7	NA	NA	14	TRBV9
TGCGCCAGCAGCCAAGGGTGGGGGGAGGGTGAAGCTTTCTTT	CASSQGWGEGEAFF	TRBJ1-1	NA	NA	14	TRBV4-3
TGTGCCAGCAGCCGACTCTCGGGCCTTTCGGGGGAGACCCAGTACTTC	CASSRLSGLSGETQYF	TRBJ2-5	NA	few	16	TRBV14
TGCGCCAGCAGCCAAGTGGCGGGGGGGCAAGAGACCCAGTACTTC	CASSQVAGGQETQYF	TRBJ2-5	TRBD2	NA	15	TRBV4-3
TGTGCCAGCAGCTTAGTTTGGGGGCCACGGGAGACCCAGTACTTC	CASSLVWGPRETQYF	TRBJ2-5	NA	NA	15	TRBV11-3
TGTGCCATATACTTCCCGGCCCCGGGTGGCTACACCTTC	CAIYFPAPGGYTF	TRBJ1-2	NA	NA	13	TRBV10-3
TGTGCCACCAGCGGGGGGCAGGGGGCGGGCACTGAAGCTTTCTTT	CATSGGQGAGTEAFF	TRBJ1-1	TRBD1	few	15	TRBV15
TGTGCCAGCAGGGCGACTAGCGGGCCGGCCGGGGGGGAGGAGCAGTACTTC	CASRATSGPAGGEEQYF	TRBJ2-7	TRBD2	NA	17	TRBV5-4
TGTGCCAGCAGGACAGGGGTACAGGGGACCCAGTACTTC	CASRTGVQGTQYF	TRBJ2-5	TRBD1	NA	13	TRBV6-6
TGTGCCTGCCGAGGACAGGATCGCGAGCAGTACTTC	CACRGQDREQYF	TRBJ2-7	TRBD1	NA	12	TRBV30
TGCGCCAGCAGCCAAGACCAGGGGGCGGACTATGGCTACACCTTC	CASSQDQGADYGYTF	TRBJ1-2	TRBD1	once	15	TRBV4-3
TGTGCCAGCAGCTTATTCCGGCGGACCGGACTTCGGGAGGGCACTGAAGCTTTCTTT	CASSLFRRTGLREGTEAFF	TRBJ1-1	NA	NA	19	TRBV7-8
TGTGCCAGCAGCCTGAATCCGGGAGATCAGCCCCAGCATTTT	CASSLNPGDQPQHF	TRBJ1-5	NA	few	14	TRBV6-6
TGTGCCAGCAGCTATGGGAGGGATACGCAGTATTTT	CASSYGRDTQYF	TRBJ2-3	NA	few	12	TRBV2
TGTGCCAGCAGCTTAGGCGGGGGGGCCTACAATGAGCAGTTCTTC	CASSLGGGAYNEQFF	TRBJ2-1	TRBD2	NA	15	TRBV7-9
TGTGCCAGCAAAGGGACAGGGTGGGATACGCAGTATTTT	CASKGTGWDTQYF	TRBJ2-3	TRBD1	NA	13	TRBV11-2
TGTGCCAGCAGCCCCACTGGACTAGCCAAAAACAGTCAGTACTTC	CASSPTGLAKNSQYF	TRBJ2-4	TRBD2	NA	15	TRBV4-2
TGTGCCAGCAGCGTAGGCCAGGGGAGGGGAGACACCGGGGAGCTGTTTTTT	CASSVGQGRGDTGELFF	TRBJ2-2	NA	NA	17	TRBV9
TGTGCCATCAGTGAGGGACAGAACACTGAAGCTTTCTTT	CAISEGQNTEAFF	TRBJ1-1	NA	NA	13	TRBV10-3
TGTGCCAGCAACTCGATGAACCGGGGAACGAACACCGGGGAGCTGTTTTTT	CASNSMNRGTNTGELFF	TRBJ2-2	NA	NA	17	TRBV4-2
TGTGCCAGCAGTTACAAGGACAACTACGAGCAGTACTTC	CASSYKDNYEQYF	TRBJ2-7	NA	few	13	TRBV6-5
TGTGCCAGCATCCAGGGGGAGACCCAGTACTTC	CASIQGETQYF	TRBJ2-5	NA	NA	11	TRBV7-2
TGTGCCAGCAGCCCCCAAAAGGGGCCTTACGAGCAGTACTTC	CASSPQKGPYEQYF	TRBJ2-7	NA	NA	14	TRBV7-9
TGCGCCAGCAGCCAAGATCGGCGGTACGAGCAGTACTTC	CASSQDRRYEQYF	TRBJ2-7	NA	NA	13	TRBV4-3
TGTGCCACCAGCAGAGGCCAGCAAGAGACCCAGTACTTC	CATSRGQQETQYF	TRBJ2-5	NA	NA	13	TRBV15
TGTGCCAGCAGCCCGCGGACAGGGGGCAGCGAGACCCAGTACTTC	CASSPRTGGSETQYF	TRBJ2-5	TRBD1	once	15	TRBV11-3
TGTGCCAGCAGCGCGGACGGGGGAACCTACAATGAGCAGTTCTTC	CASSADGGTYNEQFF	TRBJ2-1	NA	few	15	TRBV9
TGTGCCAGCGGTCGGGACAGGGGAGCAGACGAGCAGTACTTC	CASGRDRGADEQYF	TRBJ2-7	TRBD1	NA	14	TRBV2
TGTGCCAGCAGCCCTACTAGCGGGAGGGACAATGAGCAGTTCTTC	CASSPTSGRDNEQFF	TRBJ2-1	TRBD2	NA	15	TRBV9
TGTGCCAGTAGTGAACGACAGGGGAACACCGGGGAGCTGTTTTTT	CASSERQGNTGELFF	TRBJ2-2	TRBD1	NA	15	TRBV19